Shown below are 5 T cell receptor beta chains from a single sample sequenced in a study of pediatric ulcerative colitis. Some clones are missing from TCRdb's copy, which holds only in-frame ones; the method was immunoSEQ multiplex PCR. Of 30,000 or so clones detected, 81% appear once; the ten largest clones hold 1.1%. Rectal tissue came from one to two pinch biopsies taken at colonoscopy. The sequenced sample consisted of gut tissue. These receptors were taken from a boy aged 10-17 years with mild ulcerative colitis.

The gene calls are TRBV5-1 and TRBJ2-4; D is uncertain. Trimming removed 0 bases at V and 1 base at J, with 8 bases between. The CDR3 runs to 15 residues. The germline gives CDR1 SGHRS, CDR2 YFSETQ. The CDR3 protein is CASSLVQSAKNIQYF. DNA of the CDR3: TGCGCCAGCAGCTTGGTTCAAAGCGCCAAAAACATTCAGTACTTC.

The chain links TRBV5-6 to TRBJ2-7; D is uncertain. V lost 4 bases and J 6 bases, leaving 14 bases between the germline ends. Germline V CDR1 and CDR2: SGHDT, YYEEEE. The CDR3 has 13 residues. As DNA, the CDR3 is TGTGCCAGCAGCAACCCCCCAGGCGTCGAGCAGTACTTC. Translated: CASSNPPGVEQYF.

The chain links TRBV5-1 to TRBJ1-4; no clear D gene. CDR3 length equals 12 residues. Germline V CDR1 and CDR2: SGHRS, YFSETQ. V lost 7 bases, J lost 10 bases, and 14 bases lay in between. Written as DNA, the CDR3 is TGCGCCAGCGCCCCCCCGGGCGGAAAACTGTTTTTT. This gives the protein CASAPPGGKLFF.

This chain connects TRBV11-3 to TRBJ1-1, with unresolved D. The CDR3 length is 13 residues. Per germline, CDR1 SGHNT and CDR2 YENEEA. V was trimmed by 3 bases and J by 1 base, leaving 6 bases between them. For the CDR3, the DNA is TGTGCCAGCAGCTTCCCCGGGAACACTGAAGCTTTCTTT. Protein product: CASSFPGNTEAFF.

As DNA, the CDR3 is TGTGCCAGCAGCCGCCGCAGCTCGGACGAGCAGTACTTC. Amino acid sequence: CASSRRSSDEQYF. The chain couples TRBV6-1 to TRBJ2-7; no firm D call. V was clipped by 6 bases and J by 5 bases, with 14 bases between them. The germline V gene has CDR1 MNHNS and CDR2 SASEGT. CDR3 length: 13 amino acids.